What follows are 11 T cell receptor beta chains derived from one specimen sequenced in a study of blood T cell repertoires in COVID-19. TCRdb's copy holds only in-frame clones and misses some; the assay was immunoSEQ multiplex PCR. This sample has 240,000 or so clones, with 70% to 80% found just once. The sequencing sample was made of peripheral blood. The receptor set was obtained from a woman older than 75 with acute or convalescent COVID-19.

This chain connects TRBV5-4 to TRBJ2-6, with D hard to call. Trimming removed 4 bases at V and 0 bases at J, with 14 bases between. Per the germline V gene, CDR1 is SGHNT and CDR2 is YYREEE (reference sequence). This CDR3 comprises 17 residues. The CDR3 spells CASSPTLLDSGANVLTF. CDR3 coding DNA: TGTGCCAGCAGCCCTACTTTACTCGACTCTGGGGCCAACGTCCTGACTTTC.

This clone was counted ten times or more. The chain joins TRBV12-3 or TRBV12-4 to TRBJ1-2, with 7 nucleotides matching TRBD1. CDR3 length: 13 residues. V shed 6 bases and J 5 bases; nucleotides not matched to a gene: 6. The CDR3 bases are TGTGCCAGCAGCAGGGACAGTAAATATGGCTACACCTTC. Translating gives CASSRDSKYGYTF.

This clone occurred a few times. This rearrangement joins TRBV18 to TRBJ1-1; no definite D call. CDR1 is KGHSH, CDR2 LQKENI, per germline. CDR3 length: 15 amino acids. V lost 2 bases, J lost 1 base, and 11 bases lay in between. The chain's CDR3 is CASSPGRSKNTEAFF. The DNA for the CDR3 is TGTGCCAGCTCACCAGGGAGGTCGAAGAACACTGAAGCTTTCTTT.

The rearrangement links TRBV10-2 to TRBJ2-2, with 7 nucleotides matching TRBD2. CDR1 is WSHSY and CDR2 is SAAADI in the germline V gene. The CDR3 has 15 amino acids. V lost 6 bases, J lost 0 bases, and 4 bases stayed unmatched. The CDR3 coding sequence is TGCGCCAGCAGCGCCGGGACTACGAACACCGGGGAGCTGTTTTTT. Amino acids: CASSAGTTNTGELFF.

V is TRBV4-2 and J is TRBJ2-5, with a weak D call TRBD1 (7 bases). The CDR3 is 17 residues long. Per germline, CDR1 LGHNA and CDR2 YNFKEQ. V was cut by 4 bases and J by 2 bases, with 20 bases left in between. DNA of the CDR3: TGTGCCAGCAGCCCCGGGTCCGTGGCAGGGGGGCAAGAGACCCAGTACTTC. Its translation is CASSPGSVAGGQETQYF.

The rearrangement links TRBV5-4 to TRBJ2-2; TRBD1 matches at 9 bases. Losses at the gene ends were 6 bases for V and 6 bases for J; bases not matched to a gene: 15. Germline CDR1 and CDR2: SGHNT and YYREEE (reference sequence). This CDR3 comprises 17 residues. CDR3 nucleotides: TGTGCCAGCACCCCTCAGTGGGGACAGGGAGGGCCCGGGGAGCTGTTTTTT. This encodes CASTPQWGQGGPGELFF.

V and J are TRBV20-1 and TRBJ2-2, with D unresolved. V was shortened by 3 bases and J by 2 bases, with 10 bases between the two germline ends. The CDR3 sequence is 14 residues long. Per the germline V gene, CDR1 is DFQATT and CDR2 is SNEGSKA (reference sequence). The CDR3 loop is CSASTGFNTGELFF. For the CDR3, the DNA is TGCAGTGCTAGTACGGGTTTCAACACCGGGGAGCTGTTTTTT.

This clone was recorded once. The gene calls are TRBV7-2 and TRBJ1-5; D uncertain. The CDR3 sequence is 15 residues long. Trimming removed 3 bases at V and 0 bases at J, with 9 bases between. The germline V gene encodes CDR1 SGHTA and CDR2 FQGNSA. CDR3 amino acids: CASSFLGYSNQPQHF. Here the CDR3 DNA reads TGTGCCAGCAGCTTTCTAGGCTATAGCAATCAGCCCCAGCATTTT.

This chain uses TRBV30 with TRBJ2-3; 10 positions match TRBD2. After removal of 0 bases from V and 3 bases from J, the junction contained 0 bases not matched to a gene. This CDR3 is 14 amino acids long. Per germline, CDR1 GTSNPN and CDR2 SVGIG (reference sequence). The CDR3 loop is CAWSVAGGTDTQYF. CDR3 nucleotides: TGTGCCTGGAGTGTAGCGGGAGGGACAGATACGCAGTATTTT.

The V gene is TRBV3-1 (or the pseudogene TRBV3-2), the J gene TRBJ2-7, with D unresolved. This CDR3 comprises 12 residues. Trimming left V 4 bases short and J 5 bases short, with 9 bases between. Germline lookup yields CDR1 LGHDT and CDR2 YNNKEL (reference sequence). CDR3: CASSRSGHEQYF. The DNA of the CDR3 is TGTGCCAGCAGCCGTTCTGGCCACGAGCAGTACTTC.

The V call is TRBV5-1, the J call TRBJ1-6; 9 bases map to TRBD1. Germline trimming cut 0 bases from V and 6 bases from J; bases unmatched to any gene: 7. Germline-derived CDR1 and CDR2 are SGHRS and YFSETQ. This CDR3 region has 17 residues. In nucleotides, the CDR3 is TGCGCCAGCAGCTTGGGGAGGACAGGGGCTGGTAATTCACCCCTCCACTTT. Translating it yields CASSLGRTGAGNSPLHF.